Detailed here is one T cell receptor (beta chain). Its antigen is undetermined. The CDR3 is 14 residues long. Germline assignment: CDR1 SGHVS and CDR2 FQNEAQ. With V trimmed by 1 base and J by 12 bases, 4 bases remained unmatched. This entry comes from a study of cytomegalovirus exposure and HLA in healthy donors. Overall study context: Earlier work reported approximately 110 million unique TCR beta sequences from approximately 180 million T cells. Study findings and constraints: The authors later found TCR association rates varying by HLA locus, with DRB1 most and HLA-C fewest. Researchers catalogued around 150 TCR beta chains as cytomegalovirus-associated.

Primers: 60 Vbeta forward and 13 Jbeta reverse. The repertoire was sequenced with immunoSEQ multiplex PCR; TCRdb's copy has only in-frame clones and lacks some. The top ten hold about 2.7% of the sample, which has some 140,000 clones, roughly 74% seen once. The chain couples TRBV7-8 to TRBJ2-1, with 12 nucleotides matching TRBD2. The sequence derives from a man aged 18 to 30 in good health and CMV-seronegative. The sequenced material came from PBMCs. In DNA, the CDR3 is TGTGCCAGCAGCTTAGGCGCTAGCGGGGGGGTGCAGTTCTTC. This encodes CASSLGASGGVQFF.